This is a list of T cell receptor beta chains from one sample in a study of cytomegalovirus exposure and HLA in healthy donors. Profiled with immunoSEQ multiplex PCR; TCRdb holds only in-frame clones, not every one. The table lists over 100,000 clones. The sequenced sample was PBMCs. These receptors were collected from a man aged 18 to 29 in good health and CMV-seronegative. Each CDR3 is given with its conserved first and last residue. A D gene is named only where the DNA matches it firmly.

TRBJ1-4 TRBV27 - TGTGCCAGCAGGGCGGTGTCTCCAACTAATGAAAAACTGTTTTTT CASRAVSPTNEKLFF
TRBJ1-4 TRBV2 TRBD1 TGTGCCAGCAGAGAAGGACAGGGGGCGGGTGAAAAACTGTTTTTT CASREGQGAGEKLFF
TRBJ2-1 TRBV25-1 TRBD2 TGTGCCAGCAGTGAGGCCATACTAGCGGGAGCTTACAATGAGCAGTTCTTC CASSEAILAGAYNEQFF
TRBJ1-4 TRBV5-1 - TGCGCCAGCAGCCCTCTGGGGGGGACATGGGATGAAAAACTGTTTTTT CASSPLGGTWDEKLFF
TRBJ1-6 TRBV25-1 TRBD1 TGTGCCAGCAGCCCCCCGGGACAGTGGTTTTCACCCCTCCACTTT CASSPPGQWFSPLHF
TRBJ2-6 TRBV6-5 - TGTGCCAACAGGGCAGGGGGGACTGGGGCCAACGTCCTGACTTTC CANRAGGTGANVLTF
TRBJ2-3 TRBV5-4 - TGTGCCAGCAGCGCCTCTCTAGGTAGCGGCCTCACAGATACGCAGTATTTT CASSASLGSGLTDTQYF
TRBJ1-2 TRBV5-1 TRBD1 TGCGCCAGCAGCCCCGGGACAGGGGACAATTTGTATGGCTACACCTTC CASSPGTGDNLYGYTF
TRBJ2-1 TRBV7-2 - TGTGCCAGCACCTCCGGGACAACCAATGAGCAGTTCTTC CASTSGTTNEQFF
TRBJ2-1 TRBV7-7 TRBD1 TGTGCCAGCAGCTCCGGACAGGCACTGGTCAATGAGCAGTTCTTC CASSSGQALVNEQFF
TRBJ1-4 TRBV6-5 TRBD1 TGTGCCAGCAGGATAGTGACAGGGGTAAATGAAAAACTGTTTTTT CASRIVTGVNEKLFF
TRBJ2-1 TRBV9 - TGTGCCAGCAGCGTAACTATACGGTCATATGAGCAGTTCTTC CASSVTIRSYEQFF
TRBJ2-7 TRBV28 - TGTGCCAGCAGCCAGGTGAATACCGAGCAGTACTTC CASSQVNTEQYF
TRBJ2-7 TRBV10-3 - TGTGCCATCAGTGAGGGACTTTACGAGCAGTACTTC CAISEGLYEQYF
TRBJ2-7 TRBV4-2 TRBD2 TGTGCCAGCAGCCAGCACGGTGCAGGGGGACTAGCGGTCTACGAGCAGTACTTC CASSQHGAGGLAVYEQYF
TRBJ1-2 TRBV7-2 - TGTGCCAGCAGCTTAGCGTCGGCAGGGGTAGGCGGCTACACCTTC CASSLASAGVGGYTF
TRBJ1-4 TRBV6-5 TRBD1 TGTGCCAGCAGTTACGGGGACAGGGGTAATGAAAAACTGTTTTTT CASSYGDRGNEKLFF
TRBJ1-4 TRBV25-1 - TGTGCCAGCAGTGGCACAGGGTGCTCTAATGAAAAACTGTTTTTT CASSGTGCSNEKLFF
TRBJ2-1 TRBV28 TRBD1 TGTGCCAGCATTAATAGAGGGGACAGGGTATTCACGAGCTCCTACAATGAGCAGTTCTTC CASINRGDRVFTSSYNEQFF
TRBJ1-1 TRBV13 - TGTGCCAGCAGCTTAAGGTCGCGGTTGAGAGGGGGATTTAATGAAGCTTTCTTT CASSLRSRLRGGFNEAFF
TRBJ2-7 TRBV5-4 TRBD1 TGTGCCAGCAGCCGACAGGGGGGCGAGCAGTACTTC CASSRQGGEQYF
TRBJ1-5 TRBV2 TRBD1 TGTGCCAGCAGGCCTCCCAGAGAGACAGGGGGCAAGCCCCAGCATTTT CASRPPRETGGKPQHF
TRBJ1-1 TRBV6-5 - TGTGCCAGCAGTTACACAGGGGAAGCTTTCTTT CASSYTGEAFF
TRBJ1-4 TRBV6-1 TRBD1 TGTGCCAGCAGTGAGGACAGGTATAATGAAAAACTGTTTTTT CASSEDRYNEKLFF